The rows below give T cell receptor beta chains drawn from one sample of a study of tissue T cells after allogeneic stem cell transplantation. TCRdb keeps only in-frame clones here, not all; method: immunoSEQ multiplex PCR. Of about 9,800 clones in the sample, about 65% are singletons; the top ten hold about 24%. The sample was tissue from the stomach, taken at autopsy. These receptors were obtained from a male donor at least 60 years old with lung cancer. The CDR3 runs from the conserved cysteine through the conserved F or W. Each record gives: clone size, D gene, CDR3 length, J gene, V gene, CDR3 DNA, CDR3 protein. D genes are given only for firm matches. Clone size is given for some rows only: seen once, a few or many times, or a class if the clone is expanded.

abundance: -; d_gene: -; len: 16; j_gene: TRBJ2-1; v_gene: TRBV6-1; CDR3nt: TGTGCCAGCAGTGACTGGGGTGGGGGGGCGTTTAATGAGCAGTTCTTC; CDR3aa: CASSDWGGGAFNEQFF
abundance: few; d_gene: -; len: 12; j_gene: TRBJ2-2; v_gene: TRBV27; CDR3nt: TGTGCCAGCAGTTTAACGGTCGGGGAGCTGTTTTTT; CDR3aa: CASSLTVGELFF
abundance: few; d_gene: TRBD1; len: 15; j_gene: TRBJ1-2; v_gene: TRBV28; CDR3nt: TGTGCCAGCAGTTCCTCGGACAGGGGGAGCTATGGCTACACCTTC; CDR3aa: CASSSSDRGSYGYTF
abundance: -; d_gene: -; len: 11; j_gene: TRBJ1-2; v_gene: TRBV11-2; CDR3nt: TGTGCCAGCAGCCCTTATAGGGGCTACACCTTC; CDR3aa: CASSPYRGYTF
abundance: -; d_gene: -; len: 13; j_gene: TRBJ2-7; v_gene: TRBV7-3; CDR3nt: TGTGCCAGCAGCTTAAGTATCCGGGACGAGCAGTACTTC; CDR3aa: CASSLSIRDEQYF
abundance: -; d_gene: -; len: 13; j_gene: TRBJ1-1; v_gene: TRBV7-9; CDR3nt: TGTGCCAGCAGCAGACAGGTCGGCACTGAAGCTTTCTTT; CDR3aa: CASSRQVGTEAFF
abundance: -; d_gene: -; len: 18; j_gene: TRBJ2-1; v_gene: TRBV24-1; CDR3nt: TGTGCCACCAGTCTCGCCTCCCGTCCAGGTAGCTCCTACAATGAGCAGTTCTTC; CDR3aa: CATSLASRPGSSYNEQFF
abundance: -; d_gene: -; len: 16; j_gene: TRBJ2-7; v_gene: TRBV19; CDR3nt: TGTGCCAGTAGTACCTTACCCGGGGGACGGGGATACGAGCAGTACTTC; CDR3aa: CASSTLPGGRGYEQYF
abundance: -; d_gene: -; len: 15; j_gene: TRBJ2-1; v_gene: TRBV6-4; CDR3nt: TGTGCCAGCAGTGACTCCGGGGAAGGATACAATGAGCAGTTCTTC; CDR3aa: CASSDSGEGYNEQFF
abundance: -; d_gene: TRBD2; len: 13; j_gene: TRBJ2-3; v_gene: TRBV5-5; CDR3nt: TGTGCCAGCACCGTAGCGGGCAGAGATACGCAGTATTTT; CDR3aa: CASTVAGRDTQYF
abundance: -; d_gene: TRBD2; len: 17; j_gene: TRBJ2-4; v_gene: TRBV4-1; CDR3nt: TGCGCCAGCAGCCAAGACGGCCTAGCGGGGGGAATGGGCATTCAGTACTTC; CDR3aa: CASSQDGLAGGMGIQYF
abundance: -; d_gene: TRBD1; len: 15; j_gene: TRBJ1-5; v_gene: TRBV20-1; CDR3nt: TGCAGTGCTAGTCCCGGGACAGGGTTCAGTCAGCCCCAGCATTTT; CDR3aa: CSASPGTGFSQPQHF
abundance: -; d_gene: -; len: 15; j_gene: TRBJ1-4; v_gene: TRBV5-1; CDR3nt: TGCGCCAGCAGCCGATTAGACAGTCTTAATGAAAAACTGTTTTTT; CDR3aa: CASSRLDSLNEKLFF
abundance: -; d_gene: -; len: 14; j_gene: TRBJ1-4; v_gene: TRBV6-5; CDR3nt: TGTGCCAGCAGTCCCCAGGGTAGTCATGAAAAACTGTTTTTT; CDR3aa: CASSPQGSHEKLFF
abundance: -; d_gene: -; len: 15; j_gene: TRBJ1-4; v_gene: TRBV9; CDR3nt: TGTGCCAGCAGCCCAGGGACCGTAACTAATGAAAAACTGTTTTTT; CDR3aa: CASSPGTVTNEKLFF
abundance: -; d_gene: -; len: 16; j_gene: TRBJ2-1; v_gene: TRBV11-2; CDR3nt: TGTGCCAGCAGCCGGGATTGGGGGCGAACCTACAATGAGCAGTTCTTC; CDR3aa: CASSRDWGRTYNEQFF
abundance: -; d_gene: -; len: 12; j_gene: TRBJ1-6; v_gene: TRBV29-1; CDR3nt: TGCAGCGTTGGGGGCGGTAATTCACCCCTCCACTTT; CDR3aa: CSVGGGNSPLHF
abundance: few; d_gene: -; len: 15; j_gene: TRBJ2-1; v_gene: TRBV6-6; CDR3nt: TGTGCCAGCAGCCCCCAAGGGAGCTCCTACAATGAGCAGTTCTTC; CDR3aa: CASSPQGSSYNEQFF
abundance: few; d_gene: TRBD1; len: 15; j_gene: TRBJ1-5; v_gene: TRBV9; CDR3nt: TGTGCCAGCAGCGTGGGACAGGGGGCCAATCAGCCCCAGCATTTT; CDR3aa: CASSVGQGANQPQHF
abundance: few; d_gene: -; len: 15; j_gene: TRBJ2-2; v_gene: TRBV18; CDR3nt: TGTGCCAGCTCACCAGTGCAGGGCGCAACCGGGGAGCTGTTTTTT; CDR3aa: CASSPVQGATGELFF
abundance: few; d_gene: TRBD2; len: 17; j_gene: TRBJ2-3; v_gene: TRBV9; CDR3nt: TGTGCCAGCAGCGCCACCGTTAGCGGGGGGGCCACAGATACGCAGTATTTT; CDR3aa: CASSATVSGGATDTQYF
abundance: few; d_gene: TRBD2; len: 15; j_gene: TRBJ2-3; v_gene: TRBV7-6; CDR3nt: TGTGCCAGCAGCCATAGCGGGGCTAGCACAGATACGCAGTATTTT; CDR3aa: CASSHSGASTDTQYF